The clone carrying this TCR beta chain was counted many times. In TCRdb, the RT-PCR reads were re-called with MiXCR into one record per CDR3 protein. The sample includes 800,000 or so distinct CDR3 sequences, around 20% of them seen just once. The source of the sample is a study of response to subunit inactivated influenza vaccine. The length of the CDR3 is 12 residues. The germline V gene has CDR1 SGHTA and CDR2 FQGTGA. The V and J ends lost 3 bases and 5 bases respectively, with 5 bases between them. The starting material was PBMCs from blood, obtained approximately 5 days after vaccination. This receptor was taken from a man aged 50-59 years who received an inactivated influenza vaccine. This chain joins TRBV7-3 and TRBJ2-1; no clear D gene. CDR3 protein: CASSFLNNEQFF. The CDR3 coding sequence is TGTGCCAGCAGCTTCCTTAACAATGAGCAGTTCTTC.